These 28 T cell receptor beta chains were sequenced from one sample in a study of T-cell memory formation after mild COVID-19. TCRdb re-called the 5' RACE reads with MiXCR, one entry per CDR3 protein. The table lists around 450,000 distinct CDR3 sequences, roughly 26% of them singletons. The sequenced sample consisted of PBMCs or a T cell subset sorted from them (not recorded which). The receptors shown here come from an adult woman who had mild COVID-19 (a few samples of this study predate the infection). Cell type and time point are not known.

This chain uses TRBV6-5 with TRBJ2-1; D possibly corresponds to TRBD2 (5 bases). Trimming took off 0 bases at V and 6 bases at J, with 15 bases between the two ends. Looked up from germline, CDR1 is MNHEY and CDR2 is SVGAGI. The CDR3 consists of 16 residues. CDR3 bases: TGTGCCAGCAGTTACTCCTTTGAGCGGCGCCGCAATGAGCAGTTCTTC. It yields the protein CASSYSFERRRNEQFF.

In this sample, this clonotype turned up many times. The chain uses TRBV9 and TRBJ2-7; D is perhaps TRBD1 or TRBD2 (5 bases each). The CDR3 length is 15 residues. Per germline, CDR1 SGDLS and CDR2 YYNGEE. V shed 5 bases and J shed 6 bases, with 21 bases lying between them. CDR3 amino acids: CASSPTGTHASEQYF. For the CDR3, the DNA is TGTGCCAGCAGTCCGACCGGGACGCATGCTTCCGAGCAGTACTTC. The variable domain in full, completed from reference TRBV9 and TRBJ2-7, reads DSGVTQTPKHLITATGQRVTLRCSPRSGDLSVYWYQQSLDQGLQFLIQYYNGEERAKGNILERFSAQQFPDLHSELNLSSLELGDSALYFCASSPTGTHASEQYFGPGTRLTVT.

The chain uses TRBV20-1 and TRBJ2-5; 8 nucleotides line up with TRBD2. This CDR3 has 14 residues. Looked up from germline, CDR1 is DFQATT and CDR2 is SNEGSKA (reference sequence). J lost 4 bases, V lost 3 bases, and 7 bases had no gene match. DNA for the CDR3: TGCAGTGCTAGGACGGGGGGGCATGGAGAGACCCAGTACTTC. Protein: CSARTGGHGETQYF.

Here the CDR3 reads CASSRRRYNEQFF. CDR3 DNA sequence: TGTGCCAGCAGCCGTAGACGGTACAATGAGCAGTTCTTC. The V call is TRBV3-1, the J call TRBJ2-1; D gene unclear. V was trimmed by 4 bases and J by 4 bases, leaving 8 bases between them. Germline CDR1 and CDR2: LGHDT and YNNKEL (reference sequence). This CDR3 spans 13 amino acids.

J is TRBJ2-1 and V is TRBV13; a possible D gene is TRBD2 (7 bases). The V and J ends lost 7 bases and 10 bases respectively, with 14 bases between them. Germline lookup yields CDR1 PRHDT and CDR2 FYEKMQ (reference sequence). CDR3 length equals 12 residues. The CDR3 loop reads CASTGGRGEQFF. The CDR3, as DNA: TGTGCCAGCACCGGGGGGCGAGGGGAGCAGTTCTTC.

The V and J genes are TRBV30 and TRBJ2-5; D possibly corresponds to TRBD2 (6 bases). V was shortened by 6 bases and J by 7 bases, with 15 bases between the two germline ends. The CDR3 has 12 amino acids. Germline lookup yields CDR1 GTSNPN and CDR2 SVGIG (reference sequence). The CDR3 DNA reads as TGTGCCTGTTGGGGGGACGCGTGGACCCAGTACTTC. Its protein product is CACWGDAWTQYF. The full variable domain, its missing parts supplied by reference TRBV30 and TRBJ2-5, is SQTIHQWPATLVQPVGSPLSLECTVEGTSNPNLYWYRQAAGRGLQLLFYSVGIGQISSEVPQNLSASRPQDRQFILSSKKLLLSDSGFYLCACWGDAWTQYFGPGTRLLVL.

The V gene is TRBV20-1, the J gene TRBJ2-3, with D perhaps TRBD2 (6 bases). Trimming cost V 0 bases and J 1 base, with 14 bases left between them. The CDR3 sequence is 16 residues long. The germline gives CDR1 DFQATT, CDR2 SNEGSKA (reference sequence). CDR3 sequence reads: CSARDVWRGGTDTQYF. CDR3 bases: TGCAGTGCTAGAGATGTCTGGAGGGGCGGCACAGATACGCAGTATTTT.

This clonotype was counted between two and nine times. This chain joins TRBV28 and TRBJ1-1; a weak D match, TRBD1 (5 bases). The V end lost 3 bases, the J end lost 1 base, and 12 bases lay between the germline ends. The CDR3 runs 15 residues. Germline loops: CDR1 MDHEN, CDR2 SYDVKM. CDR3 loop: CASSFIGHWNTEAFF. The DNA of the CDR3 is TGTGCCAGCAGTTTCATAGGACACTGGAACACTGAAGCTTTCTTT.

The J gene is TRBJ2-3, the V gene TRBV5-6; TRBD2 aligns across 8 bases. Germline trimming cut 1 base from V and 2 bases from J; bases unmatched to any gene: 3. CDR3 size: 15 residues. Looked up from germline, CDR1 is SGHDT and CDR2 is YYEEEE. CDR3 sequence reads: CASSLWRGATDTQYF. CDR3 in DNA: TGTGCCAGCAGCTTGTGGCGGGGGGCCACAGATACGCAGTATTTT. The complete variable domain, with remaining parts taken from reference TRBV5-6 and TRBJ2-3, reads DAGVTQSPTHLIKTRGQQVTLRCSPKSGHDTVSWYQQALGQGPQFIFQYYEEEERQRGNFPDRFSGHQFPNYSSELNVNALLLGDSALYLCASSLWRGATDTQYFGPGTRLTVL.

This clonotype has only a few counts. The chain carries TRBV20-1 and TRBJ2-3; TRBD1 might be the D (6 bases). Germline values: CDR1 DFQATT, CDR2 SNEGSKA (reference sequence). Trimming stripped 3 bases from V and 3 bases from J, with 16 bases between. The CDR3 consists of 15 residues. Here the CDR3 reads CSASPLTGLTDTQYF. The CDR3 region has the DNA TGCAGTGCTAGCCCCTTAACAGGGTTAACAGATACGCAGTATTTT.

CDR3 loop: CASSPRGGNIQYF. The CDR3, as DNA: TGTGCCAGCAGTCCCCGCGGGGGGAACATTCAGTACTTC. J is TRBJ2-4 and V is TRBV6-5; the match to TRBD2 covers 8 bases. Germline values: CDR1 MNHEY, CDR2 SVGAGI. This CDR3 has 13 residues. Losses at the gene ends were 5 bases for V and 7 bases for J; bases not matched to a gene: 4.

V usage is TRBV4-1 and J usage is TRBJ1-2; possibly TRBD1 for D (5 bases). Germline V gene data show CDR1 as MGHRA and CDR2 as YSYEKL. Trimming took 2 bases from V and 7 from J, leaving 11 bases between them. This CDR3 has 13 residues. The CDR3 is CASSQSGGVGYTF. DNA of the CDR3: TGCGCCAGCAGCCAATCGGGGGGGGTTGGCTACACCTTC.

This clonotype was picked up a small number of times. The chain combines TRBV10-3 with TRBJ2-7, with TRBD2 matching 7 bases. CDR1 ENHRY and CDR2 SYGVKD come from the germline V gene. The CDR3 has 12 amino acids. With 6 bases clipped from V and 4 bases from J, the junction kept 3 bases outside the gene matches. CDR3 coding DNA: TGTGCCATCAGCCCGGGGGGTTACGAGCAGTACTTC. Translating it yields CAISPGGYEQYF.

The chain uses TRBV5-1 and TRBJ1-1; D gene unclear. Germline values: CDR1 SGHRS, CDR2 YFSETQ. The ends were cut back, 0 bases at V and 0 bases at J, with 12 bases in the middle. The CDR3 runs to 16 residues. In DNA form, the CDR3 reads TGCGCCAGCAGCTTGGCCACCGGGCAGATGAACACTGAAGCTTTCTTT. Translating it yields CASSLATGQMNTEAFF.

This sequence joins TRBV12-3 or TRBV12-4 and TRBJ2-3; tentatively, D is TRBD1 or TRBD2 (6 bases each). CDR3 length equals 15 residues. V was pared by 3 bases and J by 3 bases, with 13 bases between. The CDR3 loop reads CASSFTGAITDTQYF. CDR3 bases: TGTGCCAGCAGTTTTACGGGGGCCATTACAGATACGCAGTATTTT.

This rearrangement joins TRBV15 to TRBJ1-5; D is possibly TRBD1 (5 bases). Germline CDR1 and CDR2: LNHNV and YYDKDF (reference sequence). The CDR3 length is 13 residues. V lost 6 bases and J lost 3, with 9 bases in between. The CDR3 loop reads CATRATANQPQHF. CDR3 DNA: TGTGCCACCAGAGCGACAGCCAATCAGCCCCAGCATTTT.

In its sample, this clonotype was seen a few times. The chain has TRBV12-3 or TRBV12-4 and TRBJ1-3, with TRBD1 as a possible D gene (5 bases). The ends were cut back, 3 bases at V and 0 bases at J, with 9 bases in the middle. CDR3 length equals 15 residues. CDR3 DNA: TGTGCCAGCAGTTTGGGGGAGTACTCTGGAAACACCATATATTTT. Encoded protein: CASSLGEYSGNTIYF.

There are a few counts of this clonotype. CDR3 in amino acids: CSARTKVARGNEQFF. CDR3 nucleotide sequence: TGCAGTGCTAGAACTAAGGTAGCGCGAGGAAATGAGCAGTTCTTC. The chain joins TRBV20-1 to TRBJ2-1; D might be TRBD2 (5 bases). CDR1 is DFQATT and CDR2 is SNEGSKA in the germline V gene (reference sequence). The CDR3 consists of 15 residues. With 2 bases removed from V and 7 bases from J, the gap between germline ends came to 18 bases.

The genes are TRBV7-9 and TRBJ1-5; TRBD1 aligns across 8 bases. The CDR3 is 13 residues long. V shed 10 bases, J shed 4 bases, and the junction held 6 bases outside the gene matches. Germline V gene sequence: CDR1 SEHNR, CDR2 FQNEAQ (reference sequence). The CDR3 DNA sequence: TGTGCCATCTCCGGACAGGGAAATCAGCCCCAGCATTTT. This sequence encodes CAISGQGNQPQHF.

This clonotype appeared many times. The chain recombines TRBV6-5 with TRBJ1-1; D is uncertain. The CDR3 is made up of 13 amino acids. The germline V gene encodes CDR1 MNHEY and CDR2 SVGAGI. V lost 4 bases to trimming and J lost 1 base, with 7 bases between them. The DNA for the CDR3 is TGTGCCAGCAGTTCAAACGCGAACACTGAAGCTTTCTTT. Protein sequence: CASSSNANTEAFF.

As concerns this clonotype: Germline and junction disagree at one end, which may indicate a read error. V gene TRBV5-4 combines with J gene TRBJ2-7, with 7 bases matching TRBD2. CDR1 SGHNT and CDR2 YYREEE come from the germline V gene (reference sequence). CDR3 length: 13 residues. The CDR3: CASSLSSGVPKNF. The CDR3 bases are TGTGCCAGCAGCTTGTCTAGCGGAGTACCTAAGAACTTC.

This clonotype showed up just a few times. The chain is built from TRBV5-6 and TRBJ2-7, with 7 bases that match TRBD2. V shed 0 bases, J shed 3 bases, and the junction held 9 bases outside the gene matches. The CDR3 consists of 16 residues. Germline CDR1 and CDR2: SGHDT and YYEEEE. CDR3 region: CASSLVRDYTRYEQYF. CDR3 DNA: TGTGCCAGCAGCTTGGTAAGGGACTACACTCGCTACGAGCAGTACTTC.

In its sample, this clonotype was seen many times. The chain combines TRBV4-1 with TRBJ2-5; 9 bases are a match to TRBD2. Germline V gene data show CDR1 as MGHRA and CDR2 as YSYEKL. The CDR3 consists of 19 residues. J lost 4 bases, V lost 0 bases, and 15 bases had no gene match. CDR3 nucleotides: TGCGCCAGCAGCCAAGATCGGGATGGTAGCGGGGGATTCCGAGAGACCCAGTACTTC. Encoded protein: CASSQDRDGSGGFRETQYF.

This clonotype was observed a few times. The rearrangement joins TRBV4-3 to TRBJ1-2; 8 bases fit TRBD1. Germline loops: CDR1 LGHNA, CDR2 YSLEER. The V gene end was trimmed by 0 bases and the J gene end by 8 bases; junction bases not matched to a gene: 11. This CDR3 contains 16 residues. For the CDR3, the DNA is TGCGCCAGCAGCCAAGATCGTTTTGGACAGGGTGACGGCTACACCTTC. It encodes CASSQDRFGQGDGYTF.

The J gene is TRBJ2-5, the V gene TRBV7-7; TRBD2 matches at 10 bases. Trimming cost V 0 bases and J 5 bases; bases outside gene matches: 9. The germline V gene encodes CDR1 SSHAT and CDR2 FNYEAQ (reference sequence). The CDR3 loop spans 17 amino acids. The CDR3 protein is CASSLAVSGGPMETQYF. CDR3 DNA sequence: TGTGCCAGCAGCTTAGCGGTTAGCGGGGGGCCCATGGAGACCCAGTACTTC. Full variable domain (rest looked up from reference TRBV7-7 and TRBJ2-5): GAGVSQSPRYKVTKRGQDVTLRCDPISSHATLYWYQQALGQGPEFLTYFNYEAQPDKSGLPSDRFSAERPEGSISTLTIQRTEQRDSAMYRCASSLAVSGGPMETQYFGPGTRLLVL.

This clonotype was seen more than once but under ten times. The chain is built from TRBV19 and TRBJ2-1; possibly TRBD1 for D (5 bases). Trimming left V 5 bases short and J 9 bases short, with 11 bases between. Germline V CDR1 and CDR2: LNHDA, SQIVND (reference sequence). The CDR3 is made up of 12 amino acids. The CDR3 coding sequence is TGTGCCAGTAGTCAAGGGGAAATTGAGCAGTTCTTC. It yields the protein CASSQGEIEQFF. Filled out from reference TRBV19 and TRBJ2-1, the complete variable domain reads DGGITQSPKYLFRKEGQNVTLSCEQNLNHDAMYWYRQDPGQGLRLIYYSQIVNDFQKGDIAEGYSVSREKKESFPLTVTSAQKNPTAFYLCASSQGEIEQFFGPGTRLTVL.

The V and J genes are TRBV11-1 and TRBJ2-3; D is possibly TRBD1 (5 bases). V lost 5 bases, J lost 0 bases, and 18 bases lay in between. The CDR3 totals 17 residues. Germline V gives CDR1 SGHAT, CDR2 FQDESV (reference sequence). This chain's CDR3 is CASSPRNPRGSTDTQYF. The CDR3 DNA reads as TGTGCCAGCAGCCCGAGGAACCCAAGGGGAAGCACAGATACGCAGTATTTT.

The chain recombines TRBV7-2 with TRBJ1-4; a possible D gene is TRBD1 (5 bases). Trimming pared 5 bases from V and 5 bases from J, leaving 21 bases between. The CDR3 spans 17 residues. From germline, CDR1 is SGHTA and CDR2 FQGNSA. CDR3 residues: CASSHPFDSSENEKLFF. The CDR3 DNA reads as TGTGCCAGCAGCCACCCCTTTGACAGTAGCGAGAATGAAAAACTGTTTTTT.